This TCR beta chain was sequenced for a study of breast tumors, draining lymph nodes, adjacent tissues. TCRdb recomputed calls from the multiplex PCR reads with MiXCR, one row per CDR3 protein. The sample shows 170,000 or so distinct CDR3 sequences, 30% to 35% of them seen only once. About this clonotype itself: The antigen is unknown.

Whole-study findings and limits: Findings are consistent with lymph node origin and intratumoral expansion of most tumor T cells.

The lymph nodes were axillary draining lymph nodes from breast cancer patients. The sequenced sample consisted of axillary lymph node tissue. This TCR was sampled from a female donor with breast cancer. Some clones in this sample may be carry-over from other donors' samples.

The CDR3 protein is CASSPPRDSASYNEQFF. CDR3 sequence (DNA): TGTGCCAGCAGTCCCCCCCGGGACTCCGCCTCCTACAATGAGCAGTTCTTC. The V call is TRBV6-5, the J call TRBJ2-1, with D possibly being TRBD2 (6 bases). V lost 5 bases, J lost 0 bases, and 17 bases lay in between. CDR1 and CDR2 (germline): MNHEY, SVGAGI. The CDR3 runs to 17 residues.